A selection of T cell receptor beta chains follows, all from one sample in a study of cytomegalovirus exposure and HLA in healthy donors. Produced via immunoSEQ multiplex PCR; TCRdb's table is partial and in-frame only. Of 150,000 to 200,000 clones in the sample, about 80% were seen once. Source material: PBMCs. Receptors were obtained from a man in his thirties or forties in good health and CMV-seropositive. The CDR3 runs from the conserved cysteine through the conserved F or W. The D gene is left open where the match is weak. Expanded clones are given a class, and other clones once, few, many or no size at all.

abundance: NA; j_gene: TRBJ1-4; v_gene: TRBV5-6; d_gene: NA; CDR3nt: TGTGCCAGCAGCCCCTCGGGGGGAGGGAGTACAACTAATGAAAAACTGTTTTTT; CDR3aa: CASSPSGGGSTTNEKLFF
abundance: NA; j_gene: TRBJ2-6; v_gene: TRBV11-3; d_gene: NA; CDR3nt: TGTGCCAGCAGATCCGGACAGACCTCTGGGGCCAACGTCCTGACTTTC; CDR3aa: CASRSGQTSGANVLTF
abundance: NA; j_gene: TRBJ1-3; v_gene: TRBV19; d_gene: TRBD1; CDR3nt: TGTGCCACCGAAACAGGGGCTGGAAACACCATATATTTT; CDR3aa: CATETGAGNTIYF
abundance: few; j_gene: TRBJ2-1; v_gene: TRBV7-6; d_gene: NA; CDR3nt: TGTGCCAGCAGCTTAATTAACAATGAGCAGTTCTTC; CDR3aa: CASSLINNEQFF
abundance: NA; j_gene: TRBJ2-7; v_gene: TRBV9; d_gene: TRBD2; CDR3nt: TGTGCCAGCAGCGTAGGACTAGCGGGGCCCAGATACGAGCAGTACTTC; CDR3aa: CASSVGLAGPRYEQYF
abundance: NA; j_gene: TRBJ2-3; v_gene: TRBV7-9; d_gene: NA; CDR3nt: TGTGCCAGCACCGTCGACGGGGAGCGCACAGATACGCAGTATTTT; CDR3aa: CASTVDGERTDTQYF
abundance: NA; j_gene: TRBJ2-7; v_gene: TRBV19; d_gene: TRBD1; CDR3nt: TGTGCCAGTAGTCCCACCGGCAGGGGGCACGACGAGCAGTACTTC; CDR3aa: CASSPTGRGHDEQYF
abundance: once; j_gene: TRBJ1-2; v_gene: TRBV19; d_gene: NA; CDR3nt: TGTGCCAGTAGTCCGACCAGGGATTGGGGGGATGGCTACACCTTC; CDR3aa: CASSPTRDWGDGYTF
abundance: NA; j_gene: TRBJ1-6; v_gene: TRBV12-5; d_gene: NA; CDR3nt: TGTGCTAGTGGTTTGGTCGAGGATTCACCCCTCCACTTT; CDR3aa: CASGLVEDSPLHF
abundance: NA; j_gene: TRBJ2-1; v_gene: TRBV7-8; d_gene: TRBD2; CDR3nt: TGTGCCAGCAGCCCACTAGCGGGAGAGTACAATGAGCAGTTCTTC; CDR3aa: CASSPLAGEYNEQFF
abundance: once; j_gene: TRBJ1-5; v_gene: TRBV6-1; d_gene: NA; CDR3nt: TGTGCCAGCAGTGACATAACAGGTGGGGAGGTGGGACAGCCCCAGCATTTT; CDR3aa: CASSDITGGEVGQPQHF
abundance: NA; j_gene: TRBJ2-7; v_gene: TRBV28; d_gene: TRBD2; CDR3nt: TGTGCCAGCAGCCCCCCCCCATGGCGGGAGATTCGCGAGCAGTACTTC; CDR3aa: CASSPPPWREIREQYF
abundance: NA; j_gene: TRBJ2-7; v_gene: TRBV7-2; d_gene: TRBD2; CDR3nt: TGTGCCAGCAGCTTAAGTAGCGGGAGGGTCAACGAGCAGTACTTC; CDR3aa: CASSLSSGRVNEQYF
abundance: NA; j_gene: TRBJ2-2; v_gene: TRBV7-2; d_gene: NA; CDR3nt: TGTGCCAGCAGCTTAGCCCCAACAGGCACCGGGGAGCTGTTTTTT; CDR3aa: CASSLAPTGTGELFF
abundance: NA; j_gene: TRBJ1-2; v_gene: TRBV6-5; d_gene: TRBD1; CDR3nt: TGTGCCAGCCGGACAGGGGTCCCTGTTGACTATGGCTACACCTTC; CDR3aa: CASRTGVPVDYGYTF
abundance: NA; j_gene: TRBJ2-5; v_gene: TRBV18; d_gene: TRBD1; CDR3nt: TGTGCCAGCTCACCAGGGACAGGGGAAGAGACCCAGTACTTC; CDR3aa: CASSPGTGEETQYF
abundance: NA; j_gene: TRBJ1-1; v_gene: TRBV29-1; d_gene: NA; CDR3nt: TGCAGCGTTGAATGGCGGCTCCGGGACACTGAAGCTTTCTTT; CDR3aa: CSVEWRLRDTEAFF
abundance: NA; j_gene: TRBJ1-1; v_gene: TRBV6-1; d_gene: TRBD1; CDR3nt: TGTGCCAGCAGGGACAGGGGTTTCACTGAAGCTTTCTTT; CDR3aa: CASRDRGFTEAFF
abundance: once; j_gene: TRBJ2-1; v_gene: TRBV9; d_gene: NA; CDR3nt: TGTGCCAGCAGCGACCGGGGCTCCTACAATGAGCAGTTCTTC; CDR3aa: CASSDRGSYNEQFF
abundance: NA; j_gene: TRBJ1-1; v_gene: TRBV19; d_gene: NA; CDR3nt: TGTGCCAGTAGTATATATAACAGGGTGAACACTGAAGCTTTCTTT; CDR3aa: CASSIYNRVNTEAFF
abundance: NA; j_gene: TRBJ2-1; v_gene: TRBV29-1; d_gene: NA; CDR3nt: TGCAGCGTTGAGACAGCCTACAATGAGCAGTTCTTC; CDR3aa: CSVETAYNEQFF
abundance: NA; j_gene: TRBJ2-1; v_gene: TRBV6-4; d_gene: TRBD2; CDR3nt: TGTGCCAGCAGTGACGCTGCGGGGGGGCCGTCCGCAAAGTTCTTC; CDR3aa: CASSDAAGGPSAKFF
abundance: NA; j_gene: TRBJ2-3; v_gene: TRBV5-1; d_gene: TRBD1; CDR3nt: TGCGCCAGCAGCAAGTCACAGGGGGCCACAGATACGCAGTATTTT; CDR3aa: CASSKSQGATDTQYF
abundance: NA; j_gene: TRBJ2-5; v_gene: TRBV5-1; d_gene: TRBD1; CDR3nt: TGCGCCAGCAGCCATTCCGGGACAGGGGGCCCGGGTCAAGAGACCCAGTACTTC; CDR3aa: CASSHSGTGGPGQETQYF
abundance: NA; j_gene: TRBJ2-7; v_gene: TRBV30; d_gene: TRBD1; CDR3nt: TGTGCCTGGAGTGCTACCAACAGGGGGCCCTACGAGCAGTACTTC; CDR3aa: CAWSATNRGPYEQYF
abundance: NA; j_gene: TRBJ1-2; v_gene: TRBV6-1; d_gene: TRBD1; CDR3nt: TGTGCCAGCAGTGGTGACAGGGGACAGGCCCTCTATGGCTACACCTTC; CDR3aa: CASSGDRGQALYGYTF
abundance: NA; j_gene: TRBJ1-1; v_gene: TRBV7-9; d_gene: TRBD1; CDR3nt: TGTGCCAGCAGGCAACAGGGGAAGGATGAAGCTTTCTTT; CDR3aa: CASRQQGKDEAFF
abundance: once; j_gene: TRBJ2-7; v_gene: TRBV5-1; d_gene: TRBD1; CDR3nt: TGCGCCAGCAGCAGTGACAGGGGGCTTTCGTACGAGCAGTACTTC; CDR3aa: CASSSDRGLSYEQYF
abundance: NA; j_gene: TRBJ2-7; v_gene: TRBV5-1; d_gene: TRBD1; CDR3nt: TGCGCCAGCAGCTTGGAGGACAGGGTCTACGAGCAGTACTTC; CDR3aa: CASSLEDRVYEQYF